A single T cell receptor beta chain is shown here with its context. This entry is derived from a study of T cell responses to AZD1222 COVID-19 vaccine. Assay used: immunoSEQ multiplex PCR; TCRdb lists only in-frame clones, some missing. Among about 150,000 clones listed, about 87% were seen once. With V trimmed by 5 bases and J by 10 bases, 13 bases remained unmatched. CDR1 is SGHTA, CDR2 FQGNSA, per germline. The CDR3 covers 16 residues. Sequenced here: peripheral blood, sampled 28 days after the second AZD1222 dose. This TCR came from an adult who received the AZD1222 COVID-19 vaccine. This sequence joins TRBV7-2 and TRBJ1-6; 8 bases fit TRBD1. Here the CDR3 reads CASSLRQGRTGSPLHF. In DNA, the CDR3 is TGTGCCAGCAGCCTCCGACAGGGGCGCACCGGATCACCCCTCCACTTT.